This passage covers 25 T cell receptor beta chains from one sample sequenced in a study of cytomegalovirus exposure and HLA in healthy donors. In the PCR, 60 Vbeta and 13 Jbeta primers were used. Measured with immunoSEQ multiplex PCR; TCRdb has only the in-frame clones, and not every one. The sample has tens of thousands of clones, around three quarters seen once; the top ten hold roughly 8%. Sequences were obtained from PBMCs. These receptors all stem from a man in his 60s in good health and CMV-seropositive.

This chain joins TRBV27 and TRBJ1-5; D is perhaps TRBD1 (5 bases). This CDR3 is 16 amino acids long. V lost 5 bases to trimming and J lost 5 bases, with 19 bases between them. Germline V CDR1 and CDR2: MNHEY, SMNVEV (reference sequence). The CDR3: CASSTLAGQHHQPQHF. DNA of the CDR3: TGTGCCAGCAGTACTTTGGCGGGGCAGCATCATCAGCCCCAGCATTTT.

V gene TRBV5-1 combines with J gene TRBJ1-5; D not resolved. Looked up from germline, CDR1 is SGHRS and CDR2 is YFSETQ. With 0 bases removed from V and 2 bases from J, the gap between germline ends came to 9 bases. The CDR3 is 15 amino acids. The CDR3 bases are TGCGCCAGCAGCTTGGGGGGAGTACGCAATCAGCCCCAGCATTTT. Protein product: CASSLGGVRNQPQHF.

CDR3 DNA: TGCGCCAGCAGCCACACAACAGGGAACCTGTTTTTT. This encodes CASSHTTGNLFF. V is TRBV4-1 and J is TRBJ1-4; possible D gene TRBD1, 6 bases. The CDR3 extends over 12 amino acids. Trimming cost V 3 bases and J 14 bases, with 13 bases left between them. Germline V gene sequence: CDR1 MGHRA, CDR2 YSYEKL.

V gene TRBV6-1 combines with J gene TRBJ2-7; 7 nucleotides align to TRBD2. This CDR3 has 14 residues. Germline V gene lookup returns CDR1 MNHNS and CDR2 SASEGT. V shed 1 base, J shed 3 bases, and the junction held 3 bases outside the gene matches. The chain's CDR3 is CASSEVGRGYEQYF. DNA for the CDR3: TGTGCCAGCAGTGAAGTGGGGAGGGGCTACGAGCAGTACTTC.

In its sample, this clone was seen once. The chain carries TRBV2 and TRBJ1-3; unclear D gene. Germline CDR1 and CDR2: SNHLY and FYNNEI. The CDR3 totals 14 residues. V lost 6 bases to trimming and J lost 0 bases, with 9 bases between them. The CDR3 here is CASSEYSSGNTIYF. The CDR3 DNA reads as TGTGCCAGCAGCGAGTATAGCTCTGGAAACACCATATATTTT.

Remarks on this clone: Within the sample, other DNA sequences also encode this same CDR3. The V call is TRBV15, the J call TRBJ2-1; D is possibly TRBD1 (6 bases). The germline gives CDR1 LNHNV, CDR2 YYDKDF (reference sequence). The CDR3 length is 14 residues. Between the trimmed V and J ends, which lost 1 base and 4 bases, there was a span of 8 bases. CDR3 sequence reads: CATSRGQDYNEQFF. The CDR3 region has the DNA TGTGCCACCAGCAGAGGACAGGATTACAATGAGCAGTTCTTC.

The chain joins TRBV2 to TRBJ2-3, with 8 bases matching TRBD1. Germline values: CDR1 SNHLY, CDR2 FYNNEI. CDR3 length: 13 residues. The ends lost 5 bases at V and 5 bases at J; junction bases unmatched: 3. CDR3 nucleotide sequence: TGTGCCAGCAGTCGACAGGGGCGAGATACGCAGTATTTT. This translates into CASSRQGRDTQYF.

This chain joins TRBV28 and TRBJ1-3, with 8 bases matching TRBD1. Germline CDR1 and CDR2: MDHEN and SYDVKM. Trimming removed 1 base from V and 4 bases from J; junction bases left unmatched: 3. The CDR3 has 15 residues. CDR3 region: CASSLSGGQGNTIYF. The CDR3 nucleotides read TGTGCCAGCAGTTTATCAGGGGGCCAGGGAAACACCATATATTTT.

The chain is built from TRBV27 and TRBJ2-5, with D tentatively TRBD1 (6 bases). The J call may be in error: the DNA end matches TRBJ2-7 better. The CDR3 extends over 13 amino acids. Looked up from germline, CDR1 is MNHEY and CDR2 is SMNVEV (reference sequence). The CDR3 sequence is CASSPGTPYEQYF. CDR3 nucleotide sequence: TGTGCCAGCAGTCCCGGGACACCTTACGAGCAGTACTTC.

The chain links TRBV5-4 to TRBJ1-2; D remains ambiguous. There are 12 residues in the CDR3. Germline V lookup: CDR1 SGHNT, CDR2 YYREEE (reference sequence). V lost 0 bases to trimming and J lost 4 bases, with 4 bases between them. In DNA form, the CDR3 reads TGTGCCAGCAGCTTGGCTACCTATGGCTACACCTTC. The encoded protein is CASSLATYGYTF.

This clone was recorded only once. The gene calls are TRBV11-3 and TRBJ2-7; weak D call: TRBD2 (5 bases). The CDR3 consists of 13 residues. Germline lookup yields CDR1 SGHNT and CDR2 YENEEA. Trimming left V 8 bases short and J 1 base short, with 12 bases between. This chain's CDR3 is CASRGRQSYEQYF. The CDR3 nucleotides read TGTGCCAGCCGAGGGCGACAATCCTACGAGCAGTACTTC.

The chain joins TRBV4-1 to TRBJ2-7; 8 positions agree with TRBD1. CDR1 and CDR2 from the germline V gene are MGHRA and YSYEKL. V lost 1 base to trimming and J lost 2 bases; unmatched junction nucleotides: 4. The CDR3 totals 15 residues. The CDR3 sequence is CASSQVGQGAYEQYF. In nucleotides, the CDR3 is TGCGCCAGCAGCCAAGTTGGACAGGGTGCCTACGAGCAGTACTTC.

This sequence joins TRBV4-1 and TRBJ1-5, with 9 bases identical to TRBD1. The CDR3 consists of 16 residues. Germline-derived CDR1 and CDR2 are MGHRA and YSYEKL. With V trimmed by 1 base and J by 6 bases, 7 bases remained unmatched. The CDR3 DNA follows: TGCGCCAGCAGCCAAGTAACAGGGGGCATGAGTCAGCCCCAGCATTTT. As protein: CASSQVTGGMSQPQHF.

The chain recombines TRBV12-5 with TRBJ1-1; TRBD1 agrees at 8 bases. Trimming cost V 6 bases and J 11 bases; bases outside gene matches: 14. The CDR3 loop spans 14 amino acids. The V gene's germline CDR1 is LGHNT and CDR2 FRNRAP. CDR3 in amino acids: CASGPTMIQGDAFF. The CDR3 bases are TGTGCTAGTGGCCCTACGATGATACAGGGGGATGCTTTCTTT.

V usage is TRBV11-3 and J usage is TRBJ2-7; 8 bases fit TRBD1. The CDR3 consists of 14 residues. CDR1 and CDR2 (germline): SGHNT, YENEEA. J was trimmed by 3 bases and V by 6 bases; bases with no gene match: 7. The CDR3 DNA sequence: TGTGCCAGCAGTGTGGGACAGGTGAACTACGAGCAGTACTTC. Translation gives CASSVGQVNYEQYF.

The chain uses TRBV9 and TRBJ2-7; 8 positions agree with TRBD1. CDR3 length: 14 amino acids. CDR1 and CDR2 (germline): SGDLS, YYNGEE. The V and J ends lost 2 bases and 5 bases, in that order; junction bases with no gene match: 6. For the CDR3, the DNA is TGTGCCAGCAGCGTCTTGACAGGGGCGGACGAGCAGTACTTC. Translation gives CASSVLTGADEQYF.

This clone occurred a few times. The chain couples TRBV7-2 to TRBJ1-2; TRBD1 agrees at 9 bases. Germline-derived CDR1 and CDR2 are SGHTA and FQGNSA. The trim removed 4 bases at V and 8 bases at J, leaving 5 bases unmatched. The CDR3 contains 13 residues. The CDR3 region is CASSSGQGKGYTF. The DNA for the CDR3 is TGTGCCAGCAGCTCAGGACAGGGGAAAGGCTACACCTTC.

The chain employs TRBV2 and TRBJ2-5; the D gene is possibly TRBD1 (6 bases). The CDR3 length is 14 residues. From germline, CDR1 is SNHLY and CDR2 FYNNEI. The germline V and J ends were trimmed by 2 bases and 2 bases, with 9 bases remaining between them. In DNA form, the CDR3 reads TGTGCCAGCAGTGAAAGGACAGTTCAAGAGACCCAGTACTTC. Its protein product is CASSERTVQETQYF.

The chain links TRBV5-1 to TRBJ2-3; TRBD2 might be the D (6 bases). CDR1 and CDR2 from the germline V gene are SGHRS and YFSETQ. The CDR3 spans 15 residues. V gave up 6 bases and J gave up 5 bases, with 19 bases separating them. CDR3 in amino acids: CASTQGLAKIDTQYF. In DNA, the CDR3 is TGCGCCAGCACCCAAGGGCTAGCGAAGATAGATACGCAGTATTTT.

This rearrangement joins TRBV9 to TRBJ2-7; 15 positions agree with TRBD2. This CDR3 region has 16 residues. J lost 5 bases, V lost 2 bases, and 5 bases had no gene match. Germline V gene sequence: CDR1 SGDLS, CDR2 YYNGEE. The CDR3 here is CASSVGLAGGPHEQYF. The CDR3 DNA follows: TGTGCCAGCAGCGTTGGACTAGCGGGGGGGCCCCACGAGCAGTACTTC. Based on the CDR3 plus reference TRBV9 and TRBJ2-7, the full variable domain is DSGVTQTPKHLITATGQRVTLRCSPRSGDLSVYWYQQSLDQGLQFLIQYYNGEERAKGNILERFSAQQFPDLHSELNLSSLELGDSALYFCASSVGLAGGPHEQYFGPGTRLTVT.

This clone has only one observation. J is TRBJ1-5 and V is TRBV29-1; the D gene is possibly TRBD1 (6 bases). Per the germline V gene, CDR1 is SQVTM and CDR2 is ANQGSEA. The CDR3 covers 15 residues. The V and J ends lost 5 bases and 4 bases respectively, with 18 bases between them. In nucleotides, the CDR3 is TGCAGCGTTTTGAATGCTGGGGGCGGTAATCAGCCCCAGCATTTT. It translates to CSVLNAGGGNQPQHF.

The genes are TRBV6-5 and TRBJ2-7, with 8 bases aligning to TRBD1. The CDR3 extends over 16 amino acids. The J segment lost 6 bases and the V segment lost 2 bases, leaving 12 bases of the junction unmatched. Per the germline V gene, CDR1 is MNHEY and CDR2 is SVGAGI. The CDR3 is CASSYRLRTGLGEQYF. The CDR3, as DNA: TGTGCCAGCAGTTACCGCCTTCGGACAGGGCTGGGCGAGCAGTACTTC.

The chain recombines TRBV5-8 with TRBJ1-3; D may be TRBD1 (5 bases). Germline CDR1 and CDR2: SGHTS and YDEGEE. The CDR3 has 12 amino acids. The V and J ends lost 10 bases and 2 bases respectively, with 10 bases between them. The CDR3 nucleotides read TGTGCCGGACGGGGGGCTGGAAACACCATATATTTT. Translating it yields CAGRGAGNTIYF.

There are a few counts of this clone. V is TRBV6-1 and J is TRBJ1-1; D perhaps matches TRBD1 (5 bases). Trimming cost V 4 bases and J 4 bases, with 10 bases left between them. CDR1 is MNHNS and CDR2 is SASEGT in the germline V gene. The CDR3 contains 13 residues. CDR3 region: CASSVQGGTEAFF. DNA of the CDR3: TGTGCCAGCAGTGTTCAGGGAGGCACTGAAGCTTTCTTT.

The V gene is TRBV7-9, the J gene TRBJ1-1, with TRBD1 as a possible D gene (6 bases). The germline CDR1 and CDR2 sequences are SEHNR and FQNEAQ (reference sequence). This CDR3 contains 17 residues. Trimming removed 6 bases from V and 4 bases from J, with 24 bases in between. DNA for the CDR3: TGTGCCAGCAGGGCCCTCGGGACACTCGGGGAGGGCACTGAAGCTTTCTTT. Protein sequence: CASRALGTLGEGTEAFF.